The next 9 T cell receptor beta chains were all read from a single sample in a study of PD-L1 blockade in urothelial cancer. Sequencing used immunoSEQ multiplex PCR; TCRdb keeps in-frame clones, though not all of them. Among tens of thousands of clones listed, 84% were seen once. The sequencing used PBMCs, collected around atezolizumab (anti-PD-L1) treatment. The receptor source for this set is a man aged 55 to 70 with urothelial cancer.

The CDR3 loop reads CASSLAGKSSYEQYF. The CDR3 DNA is TGTGCCAGCAGTCTGGCGGGGAAGAGCTCCTACGAGCAGTACTTC. This sequence joins TRBV27 and TRBJ2-7; tentative D call: TRBD2 (6 bases). Trimming cost V 5 bases and J 0 bases, with 14 bases left between them. This CDR3 is 15 amino acids long. The germline V gene encodes CDR1 MNHEY and CDR2 SMNVEV (reference sequence).

In its sample, this clone was seen a few times. The J gene is TRBJ1-4, the V gene TRBV6-5; D may be TRBD1 (6 bases). The CDR3 sequence is 13 residues long. From germline, CDR1 is MNHEY and CDR2 SVGAGI. Trimming cost V 6 bases and J 3 bases, with 8 bases left between them. The CDR3 DNA reads TGTGCCAGCAGGTCAGGGGCTAATGAAAAACTGTTTTTT. Translation: CASRSGANEKLFF.

The chain links TRBV9 to TRBJ1-2; D remains unclear. Trimming took 1 base from V and 2 from J, leaving 9 bases between them. This CDR3 has 14 residues. Germline CDR1 is SGDLS and CDR2 is YYNGEE. The CDR3 DNA is TGTGCCAGCAGCGTAAGCGGGATCAACTATGGCTACACCTTC. Protein product: CASSVSGINYGYTF.

The rearrangement links TRBV9 to TRBJ2-2, with 7 bases identical to TRBD1. With V trimmed by 4 bases and J by 4 bases, 7 bases remained unmatched. CDR3 size: 15 residues. The germline gives CDR1 SGDLS, CDR2 YYNGEE. The CDR3 DNA reads TGTGCCAGCAGCTTAGACAGGGTGGGCACCGGGGAGCTGTTTTTT. This gives the protein CASSLDRVGTGELFF.

This rearrangement joins TRBV2 to TRBJ2-5, with a possible D match to TRBD1 (6 bases). The CDR3 extends over 14 amino acids. V lost 4 bases, J lost 5 bases, and 14 bases lay in between. Germline loops: CDR1 SNHLY, CDR2 FYNNEI. The CDR3 region has the DNA TGTGCCAGCAGTGTGGACAGCGCCAGCGAGACCCAGTACTTC. Protein sequence: CASSVDSASETQYF.

The chain carries TRBV6-5 and TRBJ1-2, with 7 bases lining up with TRBD1. Germline V gene sequence: CDR1 MNHEY, CDR2 SVGAGI. V shed 4 bases and J 5 bases; nucleotides not matched to a gene: 4. CDR3 length equals 13 residues. Written as DNA, the CDR3 is TGTGCCAGCAGTTCAGAGACAGGGTATGGCTACACCTTC. This translates into CASSSETGYGYTF.

This clone came up a few times. The chain combines TRBV6-4 with TRBJ2-1; 10 bases are a match to TRBD2. The CDR3 has 15 amino acids. Germline CDR1 MRHNA, CDR2 SNTAGT. J was trimmed by 2 bases and V by 6 bases; bases with no gene match: 4. The CDR3, as DNA: TGTGCCAGCAGCACTAGCGGGGAACCCTACAATGAGCAGTTCTTC. Translated, it gives CASSTSGEPYNEQFF.

CDR3 amino acids: CASSLRQGEQFF. The CDR3 DNA reads TGTGCCAGCAGCTTACGGCAGGGTGAGCAGTTCTTC. The chain combines TRBV7-8 with TRBJ2-1; weak D call: TRBD1 (5 bases). The CDR3 runs 12 residues. Germline CDR1 is SGHVS and CDR2 is FQNEAQ. Deletions cut 2 bases from V and 9 bases from J, with 8 bases between.

V is TRBV5-1 and J is TRBJ1-3; the D gene is possibly TRBD1 (6 bases). Germline loops: CDR1 SGHRS, CDR2 YFSETQ. This CDR3 has 16 amino acids. V was trimmed by 4 bases and J by 0 bases, leaving 14 bases between them. CDR3 in DNA: TGCGCCAGCAGCCCTGGGACATTAAGCTCTGGAAACACCATATATTTT. Translating it yields CASSPGTLSSGNTIYF. Together with reference TRBV5-1 and TRBJ1-3, the CDR3 gives the full variable domain: KAGVTQTPRYLIKTRGQQVTLSCSPISGHRSVSWYQQTPGQGLQFLFEYFSETQRNKGNFPGRFSGRQFSNSRSEMNVSTLELGDSALYLCASSPGTLSSGNTIYFGEGSWLTVV.